These 26 T cell receptor beta chains came from one sample sequenced in a study of T cells in Graves' hyperthyroidism and ophthalmopathy. Authors of the study amplified TCR beta CDR3 regions from RNA transcripts. First-round RT-PCR with HTBI primers amplified the TCR CDR3 region. TCRdb re-called the multiplex PCR reads through MiXCR, storing one row per CDR3 protein. The sample yields about 55,000 distinct CDR3 sequences, approximately 57% seen once. The material sequenced was blood. All receptors come from an older woman with Graves' ophthalmopathy.

The CDR3 DNA reads TGTGCCAGCAGCGTAGAGGGTTTGGGGAGCTCGTTACAGCAGTACTTC. It codes for CASSVEGLGSSLQQYF. The V and J genes are TRBV9 and TRBJ2-7; possibly TRBD2 for D (5 bases). The germline V and J ends were trimmed by 0 bases and 8 bases, with 21 bases remaining between them. The CDR3 covers 16 residues. Germline assignment: CDR1 SGDLS and CDR2 YYNGEE.

This clonotype appeared once. Given the absence of the conserved phenylalanine or tryptophan at the CDR3 end, a read error is likely. The rearrangement joins TRBV11-2 to TRBJ2-7; either TRBD1 or TRBD2 may supply D (7 bases each). The CDR3 has 16 amino acids. Per germline, CDR1 SGHAT and CDR2 FQNNGV. With 1 base removed from V and 3 bases from J, the gap between germline ends came to 16 bases. The CDR3 nucleotides read TGTGCCAGCAGCTTAGGGGGGGGACAGCGAAGCTACGAGCAGTACTCC. Translation: CASSLGGGQRSYEQYS.

Comments on this clonotype: The CDR3 does not close with the conserved phenylalanine or tryptophan, likely indicating a read error. This rearrangement joins TRBV7-8 to TRBJ1-6, with D perhaps matching TRBD1 (5 bases). CDR1 is SGHVS and CDR2 is FQNEAQ in the germline V gene. There are 14 residues in the CDR3. The CDR3 spells CASRFRGTDSPLHY. As DNA, the CDR3 is TGTGCCAGCAGGTTTCGAGGGACGGATTCGCCCCTCCACTAT.

The rearrangement links TRBV6-2 or TRBV6-3 to TRBJ1-2; D is uncertain. V dropped 2 bases and J dropped 7 bases, with 2 bases sitting between them. The CDR3 extends over 10 amino acids. Looked up from germline, CDR1 is MNHEY and CDR2 is SVGEGT. CDR3 nucleotides: TGTGCCAGCAGTTACAGTGGCTACACCTTC. Its translation: CASSYSGYTF.

There are many counts of this clonotype. The gene calls are TRBV5-1 and TRBJ2-3; D uncertain. This CDR3 is 16 amino acids long. Trimming removed 0 bases at V and 2 bases at J, with 13 bases between. Germline V gene sequence: CDR1 SGHRS, CDR2 YFSETQ. The CDR3 reads CASSLVVSRYTDTQYF. For the CDR3, the DNA is TGCGCCAGCAGCTTGGTGGTTAGCAGATACACAGATACGCAGTATTTT.

This clonotype showed up just once. CDR3 residues: CASSYSGGSDYGYTF. The CDR3 DNA sequence: TGTGCCAGCAGTTACTCCGGGGGAAGCGACTATGGCTACACCTTC. The chain recombines TRBV6-5 with TRBJ1-2; D may be TRBD1 (5 bases). The germline gives CDR1 MNHEY, CDR2 SVGAGI. The V gene lost 0 bases and the J gene lost 3 bases, with 11 bases spanning the gap. This CDR3 region has 15 residues.

By sample fraction, this clonotype is medium-sized. J is TRBJ2-7 and V is TRBV20-1; 7 bases match TRBD1. The CDR3 runs 13 residues. The V segment lost 5 bases and the J segment 3 bases; nucleotides outside the gene matches: 7. Germline CDR1 reads DFQATT; CDR2 reads SNEGSKA (reference sequence). The CDR3 region is CSARQGLSYEQYF. The CDR3 DNA reads as TGCAGTGCTCGACAGGGCTTAAGCTACGAGCAGTACTTC.

Ten or more counts support this clonotype. The gene calls are TRBV6-1 and TRBJ2-7; TRBD2 matches 15 bases. The CDR3 sequence is 14 residues long. V shed 7 bases, J shed 5 bases, and the junction held 3 bases outside the gene matches. From germline, CDR1 is MNHNS and CDR2 SASEGT. As DNA, the CDR3 is TGTGCCAGCAAAAGGACTAGCGGGGGGGACGAGCAGTACTTC. It encodes CASKRTSGGDEQYF.

With regard to this clonotype: Just one base apart from a much larger clone, this may be a read error. The V and J genes are TRBV28 and TRBJ1-6; 8 bases match TRBD1. Trimming at V came to 6 bases and at J to 5 bases, leaving 6 bases not matched to a gene. In germline, CDR1 is MDHEN, CDR2 SYDVKM. The CDR3 spans 15 residues. CDR3 nucleotide sequence: TGTGCCAGCAGATGTGGGACAGGAAATAATTCACCCCTCCACTTT. It yields the protein CASRCGTGNNSPLHF.

This rearrangement joins TRBV29-1 to TRBJ1-2, with a possible D match to TRBD1 (5 bases). The germline V gene encodes CDR1 SQVTM and CDR2 ANQGSEA. The CDR3 is 12 amino acids. With 4 bases removed from V and 4 bases from J, the gap between germline ends came to 10 bases. CDR3 DNA sequence: TGCAGCGTTGCGCGGGGGATCTATGGCTACACCTTC. The encoded protein is CSVARGIYGYTF.

J is TRBJ2-7 and V is TRBV5-4; 7 bases match TRBD1. The junction had 12 bases not matched to a gene; V was cut back by 3 bases and J by 6 bases. Germline CDR1 and CDR2: SGHNT and YYREEE (reference sequence). There are 15 residues in the CDR3. CDR3 protein: CASSSHGTAEGEQYF. The DNA for the CDR3 is TGTGCCAGCAGCTCCCACGGGACAGCCGAGGGCGAGCAGTACTTC.

This clonotype was seen just once. At one boundary the junction diverges from the germline segment, which might be a read error. The chain couples TRBV5-4 to TRBJ2-7; 13 nucleotides align to TRBD2. CDR1 is SGHNT and CDR2 is YYREEE in the germline V gene (reference sequence). The CDR3 sequence is 18 residues long. CDR3 nucleotide sequence: TGTGCCAGCAGCTTGAGGACTAGCGGGAGATCGGGGGCCTACGAGCGGTACTTC. Amino acids: CASSLRTSGRSGAYERYF.

The rearrangement uses TRBV6-5 and TRBJ1-2, with no clear D. Germline V gives CDR1 MNHEY, CDR2 SVGAGI. This CDR3 is built from 15 residues. The V end was cut by 5 bases, the J end by 0 bases, with 13 bases between. The CDR3 loop is CASSPLGQSNYGYTF. CDR3 nucleotide sequence: TGTGCCAGCAGTCCACTCGGGCAATCTAACTATGGCTACACCTTC.

The rearrangement joins TRBV29-1 to TRBJ2-1; 10 nucleotides agree with TRBD2. V shed 4 bases, J shed 10 bases, and the junction held 13 bases outside the gene matches. Germline-derived CDR1 and CDR2 are SQVTM and ANQGSEA. The CDR3 contains 15 residues. CDR3 sequence reads: CSVGGRLAGVREQFF. CDR3 nucleotides: TGCAGCGTTGGGGGGCGGCTAGCGGGAGTACGAGAGCAGTTCTTC.

This clonotype was counted ten times or more. This chain connects TRBV10-1 to TRBJ1-2; TRBD1 might be the D (6 bases). The germline V gene has CDR1 WNHNN and CDR2 SYGVQD (reference sequence). Trimming cost V 0 bases and J 4 bases, with 15 bases left between them. The CDR3 is 16 residues long. The CDR3 spells CASSESVSGTPYGYTF. The CDR3 DNA follows: TGCGCCAGCAGTGAGTCGGTCTCCGGGACACCCTATGGCTACACCTTC.

In its sample, this clonotype was seen a few times. The rearrangement joins TRBV20-1 to TRBJ2-7, with TRBD2 matching over 10 bases. From germline, CDR1 is DFQATT and CDR2 SNEGSKA (reference sequence). Trimming at V came to 6 bases and at J to 9 bases, leaving 5 bases not matched to a gene. The CDR3 consists of 11 residues. CDR3 in DNA: TGCAGTGCCCAGGGACTAGCGAGGCAGTACTTC. Its protein is CSAQGLARQYF.

The sample holds one count of this clonotype. The chain joins TRBV5-1 to TRBJ1-5; D may be TRBD1 (6 bases). CDR1 is SGHRS and CDR2 is YFSETQ in the germline V gene. V was shortened by 0 bases and J by 1 base, with 8 bases between the two germline ends. This CDR3 region has 15 residues. CDR3 sequence: CASSLGGQSNQPQHF. The CDR3 coding sequence is TGCGCCAGCAGCTTGGGGGGACAAAGCAATCAGCCCCAGCATTTT.

This clonotype was seen repeatedly, ten times or more. The chain employs TRBV20-1 and TRBJ2-3; TRBD2 matches 10 bases. CDR3 length: 15 amino acids. The germline CDR1 and CDR2 sequences are DFQATT and SNEGSKA (reference sequence). J lost 5 bases, V lost 1 base, and 6 bases had no gene match. CDR3 sequence: CSARGTSGPQDTQYF. CDR3 nucleotides: TGCAGTGCTAGAGGGACTAGCGGTCCTCAAGATACGCAGTATTTT.

This clonotype was detected ten times or more. This rearrangement joins TRBV6-2 or TRBV6-3 to TRBJ2-1; D is perhaps TRBD1 or TRBD2 (6 bases each). V lost 4 bases and J 10 bases, leaving 17 bases between the germline ends. Germline V gene sequence: CDR1 MNHEY, CDR2 SVGEGT. This CDR3 has 14 residues. The chain's CDR3 is CASSSHWGASEQFF. The CDR3 bases are TGTGCCAGCAGTTCCCATTGGGGGGCATCGGAGCAGTTCTTC.

The count of this clonotype is one. This chain connects TRBV20-1 to TRBJ2-2, with D maybe TRBD1 (6 bases). This CDR3 is built from 13 residues. CDR1 and CDR2 from the germline V gene are DFQATT and SNEGSKA (reference sequence). CDR3 loop: CSAPAGVSGELFF. The CDR3 nucleotides are TGCAGCGCTCCGGCAGGGGTGTCCGGGGAGCTGTTTTTT.

The genes are TRBV5-1 and TRBJ2-2; TRBD1 is a possible D gene (5 bases). V lost 4 bases and J 4 bases, leaving 14 bases between the germline ends. The CDR3 spans 15 residues. Germline-derived CDR1 and CDR2 are SGHRS and YFSETQ. The CDR3 nucleotides read TGCGCCAGCAGCATAGGCAGGGTGGCCACCGGGGAGCTGTTTTTT. This translates into CASSIGRVATGELFF.

V and J are TRBV4-2 and TRBJ1-6; D perhaps matches TRBD1 (5 bases). The germline V gene has CDR1 LGHNA and CDR2 YNFKEQ. V was trimmed by 1 base and J by 7 bases, leaving 11 bases between them. The CDR3 covers 15 residues. The CDR3 DNA reads TGTGCCAGCAGCCAAGGGAGGGGCAGGAATTCACCCCTCCACTTT. Its translation: CASSQGRGRNSPLHF.

V and J are TRBV11-2 and TRBJ1-6; TRBD1 agrees at 8 bases. This CDR3 is built from 16 residues. The ends lost 1 base at V and 6 bases at J; junction bases unmatched: 5. Germline CDR1 reads SGHAT; CDR2 reads FQNNGV. The CDR3 region is CASSLVGTGTNSPLHF. CDR3 coding DNA: TGTGCCAGCAGCTTAGTGGGGACAGGCACTAATTCACCCCTCCACTTT.

There are many counts of this clonotype. V gene TRBV11-2 combines with J gene TRBJ2-1; D is uncertain. The germline V gene has CDR1 SGHAT and CDR2 FQNNGV. V was trimmed by 1 base and J by 8 bases, leaving 12 bases between them. The CDR3 consists of 14 residues. DNA of the CDR3: TGTGCCAGCAGCTTAGGCAAGCGAGGCGATGAGCAGTTCTTC. Translated, it gives CASSLGKRGDEQFF.

V is TRBV2 and J is TRBJ2-1; D is unresolved. The V end was cut by 7 bases, the J end by 2 bases, with 18 bases between. The germline V gene encodes CDR1 SNHLY and CDR2 FYNNEI. The CDR3 spans 16 residues. Here the CDR3 reads CASTPPPDATYNEQFF. The CDR3 region has the DNA TGTGCCAGCACGCCCCCCCCGGACGCAACCTACAATGAGCAGTTCTTC. The variable domain in full, with the rest retrieved from reference TRBV2 and TRBJ2-1, is EPEVTQTPSHQVTQMGQEVILRCVPISNHLYFYWYRQILGQKVEFLVSFYNNEISEKSEIFDDQFSVERPDGSNFTLKIRSTKLEDSAMYFCASTPPPDATYNEQFFGPGTRLTVL.

This clonotype was detected many times. The chain carries TRBV7-9 and TRBJ2-5; a possible D gene is TRBD1 (6 bases). Trimming stripped 1 base from V and 2 bases from J, with 8 bases between. The germline gives CDR1 SEHNR, CDR2 FQNEAQ (reference sequence). CDR3 size: 14 residues. CDR3 sequence (DNA): TGTGCCAGCAGCTTAGGGACAGTTCAAGAGACCCAGTACTTC. Residues: CASSLGTVQETQYF.